A selection of T cell receptor beta chains follows, all from one sample in a study of human CD4 T cells and Enterobacteriaceae. Sequencing used immunoSEQ multiplex PCR; TCRdb keeps in-frame clones, though not all of them. Of approximately 560 clones in the sample, about 40% are singletons; the top ten hold 25% to 35%. The sequencing sample was made of bacteria-reactive CD4+ T cells grown in culture. These receptor sequences come from a human donor in good health. CDR3s include the opening cysteine and the closing phenylalanine or tryptophan. The D gene is left open where the match is weak.

v_call: TRBV29-1; cdr3_length: 14; d_call: -; cdr3_aa: CSVEGVPRNNEQFF
v_call: TRBV28; cdr3_length: 14; d_call: -; cdr3_aa: CASRRQVVSYEQYF
v_call: TRBV10-1; cdr3_length: 14; d_call: TRBD2; cdr3_aa: CASSIAGNQETQYF
v_call: TRBV5-5; cdr3_length: 13; d_call: -; cdr3_aa: CASSLGANYGYTF
v_call: TRBV18; cdr3_length: 15; d_call: -; cdr3_aa: CASSAAGRGSYEQYF
v_call: TRBV10-3; cdr3_length: 14; d_call: TRBD1; cdr3_aa: CAIRADRVGETQYF
v_call: TRBV7-3; cdr3_length: 14; d_call: -; cdr3_aa: CASAVRQTNSPLHF
v_call: TRBV5-1; cdr3_length: 15; d_call: TRBD1; cdr3_aa: CASSLLSGGRYEQYF
v_call: TRBV27; cdr3_length: 15; d_call: -; cdr3_aa: CASSLYGGPQETQYF
v_call: TRBV27; cdr3_length: 17; d_call: -; cdr3_aa: CASSPTGARRGTYEQYF
v_call: TRBV6-9; cdr3_length: 15; d_call: TRBD2; cdr3_aa: CASRPPGLAGGEQYF
v_call: TRBV30; cdr3_length: 11; d_call: -; cdr3_aa: CAWTLRAEQYF
v_call: TRBV11-3; cdr3_length: 15; d_call: -; cdr3_aa: CASSSQLRARETQYF
v_call: TRBV6-1; cdr3_length: 17; d_call: TRBD2; cdr3_aa: CASSEAGGVHRQETQYF
v_call: TRBV29-1; cdr3_length: 12; d_call: -; cdr3_aa: CSADDGGDEQFF
v_call: TRBV30; cdr3_length: 12; d_call: -; cdr3_aa: CAWDRSNQPQHF
v_call: TRBV28; cdr3_length: 15; d_call: TRBD2; cdr3_aa: CASRSSGRKGGTQYF
v_call: TRBV6-5; cdr3_length: 14; d_call: TRBD2; cdr3_aa: CASRLAGNKETQYF
v_call: TRBV6-1; cdr3_length: 13; d_call: -; cdr3_aa: CASTPPGHYEQYF
v_call: TRBV5-5; cdr3_length: 14; d_call: TRBD1; cdr3_aa: CASSSGTGVGEQYF
v_call: TRBV9; cdr3_length: 13; d_call: TRBD1; cdr3_aa: CASSTKGQGPGVF
v_call: TRBV19; cdr3_length: 13; d_call: -; cdr3_aa: CASRQTGTGELFF
v_call: TRBV19; cdr3_length: 17; d_call: TRBD1; cdr3_aa: CASHRTGRKYSNQPQHF
v_call: TRBV5-1; cdr3_length: 16; d_call: -; cdr3_aa: CASSLVAGSEHRELFF
v_call: TRBV13; cdr3_length: 15; d_call: TRBD2; cdr3_aa: CASSPSWGRADTQYF
v_call: TRBV7-2; cdr3_length: 14; d_call: -; cdr3_aa: CASSLISSNQPQHF
v_call: TRBV27; cdr3_length: 15; d_call: -; cdr3_aa: CASSLRLLEVNEQFF
v_call: TRBV28; cdr3_length: 14; d_call: -; cdr3_aa: CASSRQKSSYEQYF
v_call: TRBV5-4; cdr3_length: 15; d_call: TRBD1; cdr3_aa: CASSLAGTGLYEQYF
v_call: TRBV18; cdr3_length: 15; d_call: TRBD1; cdr3_aa: CASSPLGQGSSGYTF
v_call: TRBV12-5; cdr3_length: 12; d_call: TRBD1; cdr3_aa: CASGLGQGRAFF
v_call: TRBV7-7; cdr3_length: 13; d_call: -; cdr3_aa: CASSLTPHNEQFF
v_call: TRBV2; cdr3_length: 14; d_call: -; cdr3_aa: CASRGRPNTGELFF
v_call: TRBV6-5; cdr3_length: 15; d_call: -; cdr3_aa: CASSLGEEGTGELFF
v_call: TRBV11-2; cdr3_length: 18; d_call: -; cdr3_aa: CASSPGAGRRGNTGELFF
v_call: TRBV2; cdr3_length: 14; d_call: -; cdr3_aa: CASSEVWGIQPQHF
v_call: TRBV19; cdr3_length: 15; d_call: -; cdr3_aa: CASSSDRPTGNTIYF
v_call: TRBV5-7; cdr3_length: 14; d_call: -; cdr3_aa: CASSLRYSSYEQYF
v_call: TRBV11-2; cdr3_length: 15; d_call: -; cdr3_aa: CASSSQLRARETQYF
v_call: TRBV21-1; cdr3_length: 16; d_call: -; cdr3_aa: CASSYWRPLSGNTIYF
v_call: TRBV5-3; cdr3_length: 17; d_call: -; cdr3_aa: CARDRYGEQSRANVLTF
v_call: TRBV11-3; cdr3_length: 15; d_call: -; cdr3_aa: CASSLVHGGRDTQYF
v_call: TRBV7-9; cdr3_length: 14; d_call: -; cdr3_aa: CASSLGQSSYGYTF
v_call: TRBV14; cdr3_length: 14; d_call: -; cdr3_aa: CASSQAVSGNTIYF
v_call: TRBV5-1; cdr3_length: 13; d_call: -; cdr3_aa: CASSLGAGNTIYF
v_call: TRBV9; cdr3_length: 15; d_call: -; cdr3_aa: CASSAEWSGGNTIYF
v_call: TRBV7-8; cdr3_length: 13; d_call: -; cdr3_aa: CASTRDFSNEQFF
v_call: TRBV5-4; cdr3_length: 14; d_call: -; cdr3_aa: CASSSPSLPNEQFF
v_call: TRBV11-2; cdr3_length: 14; d_call: -; cdr3_aa: CASSLVPMGNEQFF
v_call: TRBV9; cdr3_length: 13; d_call: -; cdr3_aa: CASSVAFGQPQHF
v_call: TRBV5-1; cdr3_length: 20; d_call: TRBD2; cdr3_aa: CASTTFGSGTSGRGRDTQYF
v_call: TRBV18; cdr3_length: 13; d_call: -; cdr3_aa: CASSLDSNEKLFF